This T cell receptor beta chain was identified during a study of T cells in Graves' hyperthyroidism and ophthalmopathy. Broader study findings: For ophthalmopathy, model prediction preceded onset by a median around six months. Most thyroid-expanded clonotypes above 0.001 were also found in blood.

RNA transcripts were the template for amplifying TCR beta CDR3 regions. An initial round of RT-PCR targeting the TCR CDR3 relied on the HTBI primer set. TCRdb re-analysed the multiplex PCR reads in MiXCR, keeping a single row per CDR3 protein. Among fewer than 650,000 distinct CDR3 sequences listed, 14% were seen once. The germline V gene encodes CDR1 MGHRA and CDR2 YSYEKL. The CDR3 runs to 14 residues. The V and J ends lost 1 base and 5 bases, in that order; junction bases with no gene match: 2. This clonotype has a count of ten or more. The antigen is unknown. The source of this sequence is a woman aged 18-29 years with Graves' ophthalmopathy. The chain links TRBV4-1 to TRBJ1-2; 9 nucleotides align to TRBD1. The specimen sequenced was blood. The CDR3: CASSQGTGDYGYTF. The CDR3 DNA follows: TGCGCCAGCAGCCAAGGGACAGGGGATTATGGCTACACCTTC.